This T cell receptor beta chain was sequenced during a study of shared clonotypes between healthy human individuals. Method: immunoSEQ multiplex PCR; TCRdb's copy keeps in-frame clones and lacks some. The profile covers approximately 2,300,000 clones, with about nine tenths appearing a single time and around 0.4% taken by the ten largest. Material: naive CD4+ T cells from PBMCs. Stated subset: CD45RA+ positively selected. The source is a man aged 18 to 30 in good health. Some clones in this sample may be carry-over from other donors' samples.

The CDR3 spells CASSHRAGPSYNEQFF. The DNA for the CDR3 is TGCGCCAGCAGCCATAGAGCGGGCCCCTCCTACAATGAGCAGTTCTTC. The chain is built from TRBV4-1 and TRBJ2-1; a possible D gene is TRBD2 (6 bases). Germline-derived CDR1 and CDR2 are MGHRA and YSYEKL. With 3 bases removed from V and 0 bases from J, the gap between germline ends came to 12 bases. The CDR3 is made up of 16 amino acids.